Listed below are T cell receptor beta chains from one sample, sequenced in a study of blood T cell repertoires in COVID-19. Only in-frame clones appear in the TCRdb table, and some are missing; sequencing was by immunoSEQ multiplex PCR. The table has about 100,000 clones, under 90% seen once; the top ten hold roughly 13%. Sequenced material: peripheral blood. Source of these receptors: a human donor in a cohort sampled during active COVID-19. The conserved cysteine and the conserved F or W are not part of the CDR3 here. The order of the fields is J gene, V gene, CDR3 protein.

J: TRBJ2-1; V: TRBV7-9; CDR3: ASSFRGTEQF
J: TRBJ1-3; V: TRBV4-1; CDR3: ASSPSRGQRGNTIY
J: TRBJ2-1; V: TRBV18; CDR3: ASSPQGAPPDEQF
J: TRBJ2-7; V: TRBV7-2; CDR3: ASSLGTGFFYEQY
J: TRBJ1-1; V: TRBV5-1; CDR3: ASSLSGGANTEAF
J: TRBJ2-7; V: TRBV10-3; CDR3: AIRTDNSYEQY
J: TRBJ2-2; V: TRBV5-1; CDR3: ASTFTGELF
J: TRBJ2-1; V: TRBV6-2/TRBV6-3; CDR3: ASSYSGEYYYNEQF
J: TRBJ1-2; V: TRBV30; CDR3: ALEGRQRVTNYGYT
J: TRBJ1-5; V: TRBV5-6; CDR3: ASSLTGGNQPQH
J: TRBJ1-2; V: TRBV4-1; CDR3: ASSQDLGGTGGYT
J: TRBJ1-1; V: TRBV19; CDR3: ASSTGSVNTEAF
J: TRBJ2-7; V: TRBV6-5; CDR3: ASKPDIKDEQY
J: TRBJ2-7; V: TRBV27; CDR3: ASSLRGLAYEQY
J: TRBJ1-5; V: TRBV3-1/TRBV3-2; CDR3: ASSQGLSNQPQH
J: TRBJ2-1; V: TRBV6-1; CDR3: ASSEAGAYSEQF
J: TRBJ1-4; V: TRBV2; CDR3: ASRDSGSTNEKLF
J: TRBJ2-5; V: TRBV5-1; CDR3: ASSLDGGGGGETQY
J: TRBJ2-3; V: TRBV5-5; CDR3: ASSWGTGAGDTQY
J: TRBJ2-3; V: TRBV5-8; CDR3: ASSLVGGAKDTQY
J: TRBJ2-2; V: TRBV2; CDR3: ASSAGTGTGELF
J: TRBJ2-2; V: TRBV9; CDR3: ASSVWGTFRPGELF
J: TRBJ1-2; V: TRBV29-1; CDR3: SVVQGFGYGYT
J: TRBJ2-2; V: TRBV21-1; CDR3: ASSKVRPRGANTGELF
J: TRBJ1-5; V: TRBV5-1; CDR3: ASSPTGVGEPQH
J: TRBJ1-4; V: TRBV5-1; CDR3: ASSFDRTLNEKLF
J: TRBJ2-7; V: TRBV3-1/TRBV3-2; CDR3: ASSQGWSGGVKEQY
J: TRBJ1-6; V: TRBV4-3; CDR3: ASSQNTGQPPLH
J: TRBJ2-3; V: TRBV7-2; CDR3: ASSTSGRPSTDTQY